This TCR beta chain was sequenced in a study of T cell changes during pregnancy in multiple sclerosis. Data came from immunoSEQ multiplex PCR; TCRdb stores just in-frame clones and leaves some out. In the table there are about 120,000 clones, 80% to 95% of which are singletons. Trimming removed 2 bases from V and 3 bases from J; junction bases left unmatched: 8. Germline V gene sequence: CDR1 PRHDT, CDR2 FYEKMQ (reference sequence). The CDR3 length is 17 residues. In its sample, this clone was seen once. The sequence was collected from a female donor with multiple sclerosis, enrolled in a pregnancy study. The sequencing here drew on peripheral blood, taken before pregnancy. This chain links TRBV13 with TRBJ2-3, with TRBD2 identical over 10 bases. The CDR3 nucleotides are TGTGCCAGCAGCTTAAGAGGGAGCGGGGGGGTGACAGATACGCAGTATTTT. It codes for CASSLRGSGGVTDTQYF.